Shown below are 16 T cell receptor beta chains from a single sample sequenced in a study of shared clonotypes between healthy human individuals. Produced via immunoSEQ multiplex PCR; TCRdb's table is partial and in-frame only. In the table there are roughly 2.2 million clones, just over 90% of which are singletons. The material sequenced was naive CD4+ T cells from PBMCs. The subset here: CD45RA+ positively selected. The receptor source for this set is a man between 18 and 35 years old in good health. Some clones in this sample may be carry-over from other donors' samples.

The chain's CDR3 is CASQGGDFDYNQPQHF. In nucleotides, the CDR3 is TGTGCCAGCCAGGGGGGGGATTTTGATTACAATCAGCCCCAGCATTTT. This sequence joins TRBV15 and TRBJ1-5; 7 bases fit TRBD1. Germline lookup yields CDR1 LNHNV and CDR2 YYDKDF (reference sequence). CDR3 size: 16 residues. V lost 10 bases and J lost 3; bases outside the gene matches: 15.

V gene TRBV7-3 combines with J gene TRBJ2-1; D assignment may be TRBD1 or TRBD2 (6 bases each). Germline CDR1 SGHTA, CDR2 FQGTGA. Trimming cost V 2 bases and J 7 bases, with 12 bases left between them. The CDR3 has 14 residues. This CDR3 is CASSLDRTTNEQFF. In DNA form, the CDR3 reads TGTGCCAGCAGCTTAGACAGGACTACAAATGAGCAGTTCTTC.

This chain connects TRBV7-9 to TRBJ2-1; 9 bases align to TRBD2. Losses at the gene ends were 2 bases for V and 5 bases for J; bases not matched to a gene: 7. The CDR3 contains 16 residues. CDR1 is SEHNR and CDR2 is FQNEAQ in the germline V gene (reference sequence). CDR3 protein: CASSLYVGGRDNEQFF. The CDR3 region has the DNA TGTGCCAGCAGCTTATATGTTGGCGGGAGGGACAATGAGCAGTTCTTC.

The chain uses TRBV25-1 and TRBJ1-5; D call uncertain. Germline lookup yields CDR1 MGHDK and CDR2 SYGVNS. The CDR3 is 15 residues long. Trimming removed 4 bases from V and 2 bases from J, with 12 bases in between. The CDR3 loop reads CASSGKYLGNQPQHF. CDR3 nucleotides: TGTGCCAGCAGTGGGAAGTACCTGGGCAATCAGCCCCAGCATTTT.

The chain combines TRBV10-1 with TRBJ1-5; TRBD1 is a possible D gene (5 bases). The CDR3 extends over 15 amino acids. Germline-derived CDR1 and CDR2 are WNHNN and SYGVQD (reference sequence). Trimming stripped 7 bases from V and 6 bases from J, with 19 bases between. This CDR3 is CASNEGRKTSQPQHF. The CDR3 DNA reads TGCGCCAGCAACGAGGGGCGGAAAACTAGTCAGCCCCAGCATTTT.

V is TRBV7-6 and J is TRBJ1-6; 8 nucleotides line up with TRBD1. This CDR3 region has 13 residues. The V and J ends lost 5 bases and 10 bases, in that order; junction bases with no gene match: 4. Germline CDR1 reads SGHVS; CDR2 reads FNYEAQ. CDR3 DNA sequence: TGTGCCAGCAGCGCGACAGGGGTGTCACCCCTCCACTTT. Its translation: CASSATGVSPLHF.

As to this clone: The identical CDR3 is also encoded by other nucleotide sequences in the sample. This chain links TRBV4-1 with TRBJ2-2; 10 nucleotides align to TRBD2. Germline values: CDR1 MGHRA, CDR2 YSYEKL. V shed 5 bases, J shed 1 base, and the junction held 1 base outside the gene matches. There are 15 residues in the CDR3. CDR3 amino acids: CASSRTSGNTGELFF. The CDR3 DNA sequence: TGCGCCAGCAGCAGGACTAGCGGGAACACCGGGGAGCTGTTTTTT.

The chain carries TRBV7-3 and TRBJ2-3; TRBD1 might be the D (5 bases). CDR1 SGHTA and CDR2 FQGTGA come from the germline V gene. The V gene lost 0 bases and the J gene lost 2 bases, with 9 bases spanning the gap. The CDR3 is 15 residues long. CDR3 sequence reads: CASSLTGPDTDTQYF. The CDR3 region has the DNA TGTGCCAGCAGCTTAACGGGGCCGGACACAGATACGCAGTATTTT.

CDR3 region: CASSLTEQETQYF. CDR3 bases: TGCGCCAGCAGCTTGACGGAACAAGAGACCCAGTACTTC. This chain joins TRBV5-1 and TRBJ2-5; D gene unclear. The CDR3 contains 13 residues. V was shortened by 1 base and J by 2 bases, with 6 bases between the two germline ends. CDR1 SGHRS and CDR2 YFSETQ come from the germline V gene.

This chain uses TRBV7-9 with TRBJ2-7; D gene ambiguous. Germline V gene lookup returns CDR1 SEHNR and CDR2 FQNEAQ (reference sequence). V dropped 6 bases and J dropped 4 bases, with 19 bases sitting between them. The CDR3 runs 15 residues. The CDR3 loop is CASSWTGPGNYEQYF. CDR3 nucleotide sequence: TGTGCCAGCAGTTGGACCGGCCCTGGAAATTACGAGCAGTACTTC.

V is TRBV7-9 and J is TRBJ2-3; weak D call: TRBD2 (5 bases). Germline V gene lookup returns CDR1 SEHNR and CDR2 FQNEAQ (reference sequence). V lost 2 bases to trimming and J lost 1 base, with 10 bases between them. This CDR3 has 15 residues. In nucleotides, the CDR3 is TGTGCCAGCAGCTTAAGGGCGGGCCGCACAGATACGCAGTATTTT. It encodes CASSLRAGRTDTQYF.

This clone was observed a handful of times. The CDR3 DNA follows: TGTGCCAGCAGTCGGACGGAGAATCAGCCCCAGCATTTT. Translating it yields CASSRTENQPQHF. The rearrangement uses TRBV6-4 and TRBJ1-5; D ambiguous. Between the trimmed V and J ends, which lost 5 bases and 4 bases, there was a span of 9 bases. The CDR3 runs to 13 residues. Germline CDR1 MRHNA, CDR2 SNTAGT.

V gene TRBV16 combines with J gene TRBJ1-1; D perhaps matches TRBD1 (5 bases). V lost 6 bases to trimming and J lost 10 bases, with 18 bases between them. The CDR3 sequence is 13 residues long. Germline V gene data show CDR1 as KGHSY and CDR2 as FQNENV. CDR3 region: CASRQSPGRRAFF. The DNA of the CDR3 is TGTGCCAGCAGACAAAGCCCGGGGCGGCGAGCTTTCTTT.

This chain uses TRBV19 with TRBJ1-3; D unresolved. The CDR3 loop spans 16 amino acids. CDR1 and CDR2 (germline): LNHDA, SQIVND (reference sequence). The V end lost 8 bases, the J end lost 0 bases, and 17 bases lay between the germline ends. CDR3: CASRPASNPSGNTIYF. The CDR3 coding sequence is TGTGCCAGTCGACCGGCTTCTAACCCCTCTGGAAACACCATATATTTT.

Only one count was recorded for this clone. The rearrangement links TRBV28 to TRBJ2-7; TRBD2 might be the D (6 bases). Between the trimmed V and J ends, which lost 3 bases and 0 bases, there was a span of 12 bases. CDR3 length: 15 amino acids. Germline V gene sequence: CDR1 MDHEN, CDR2 SYDVKM. DNA of the CDR3: TGTGCCAGCAGTTTTGGAGGGGCCAGCTCCTACGAGCAGTACTTC. Translating it yields CASSFGGASSYEQYF.

The J gene is TRBJ2-5, the V gene TRBV4-1; 7 positions match TRBD1. This CDR3 has 16 residues. J gave up 5 bases and V 0 bases, and 9 bases lay outside the gene matches. CDR1 and CDR2 from the germline V gene are MGHRA and YSYEKL. The CDR3 is CASSQEITGAWETQYF. The CDR3 bases are TGCGCCAGCAGCCAAGAGATCACAGGGGCCTGGGAGACCCAGTACTTC.